This paragraph reports one TCR beta chain. It was with random hexamers that 0.5 to 1 ug RNA was reverse transcribed. An immunoSEQ multiplex PCR amplified TCR beta CDR3 over 54 Vbeta and 13 Jbeta. TCRdb called the immunoSEQ multiplex PCR reads again in MiXCR, with one record for every CDR3 protein. The repertoire holds some 200,000 distinct CDR3 sequences, approximately 96% seen once, with roughly 0.098% in the top ten. Susac syndrome patients met recently defined diagnostic criteria for definite or probable disease. The data were taken from a study of CD8 T cells in Susac syndrome. The CDR3 totals 12 residues. Trimming left V 4 bases short and J 8 bases short, with 10 bases between. Per germline, CDR1 SGHRS and CDR2 YFSETQ.

The V gene is TRBV5-1, the J gene TRBJ2-4; no clear D. The material sequenced was CD4+ T cells from PBMCs. The sequence was obtained from a human donor with Susac syndrome. The CDR3, as DNA: TGCGCCAGCAGCCAGAACTGGGACATTCAGTACTTC. It encodes CASSQNWDIQYF.